This T cell receptor (beta chain) was retrieved from a study of Graves' ophthalmopathy and Graves' hyperthyroidism (dated by TCRdb to the late 2010s). About the full investigation: Hyperthyroidism was defined as stable when no progression to ophthalmopathy occurred within 18 months of follow-up. The study used TCR beta repertoire signatures to distinguish Graves' ophthalmopathy from Graves' hyperthyroidism and to predict progression to ophthalmopathy. In total, 135 blood samples were TCR-sequenced: 43 ophthalmopathy, some 80 hyperthyroidism and approximately 17 hyperthyroidism-to-ophthalmopathy patients. To explore V-J signatures that distinguish ophthalmopathy from hyperthyroidism, a discovery set of about a hundred patients was enrolled, made up of approximately 45 with ophthalmopathy and 55 to 65 with stable hyperthyroidism. An independent validation cohort comprised some 19 hyperthyroidism patients and roughly 15 patients who later progressed from hyperthyroidism to ophthalmopathy. T-cell repertoires of thyroid tissue and blood were compared in over 5 hyperthyroidism patients. After sampling, hyperthyroidism patients received methimazole starting at 30 mg daily, and ophthalmopathy patients received high-dose intravenous methylprednisolone. Overall results and qualifications from the work: Most expanded thyroid clonotypes with frequency above 0.001 were also detected in blood, suggesting blood repertoires may reflect the thyroid immune response. In validation, the model predicted ophthalmopathy progression with over 60% sensitivity and approximately 78% specificity; eleven to twelve predicted patients were CT-confirmed with GO in a median of about 6.1 months. No statistical method was used to predetermine the sample size, and group allocation was not hidden from the investigators. In cross-validation, the 13-signature model distinguished ophthalmopathy from stable hyperthyroidism with about 90% sensitivity and approximately 81% specificity, while in the test set the corresponding values were around 79% and 71%.

Patients with hyperthyroidism were aged 18 to 65 years, had been newly diagnosed, and had a disease duration of less than 2 months. Patients with other autoimmune diseases, uncontrolled infections, pregnancy or lactation were excluded from the study. Clinical symptoms, serum thyroxine, TRAb, thyroid ultrasound and orbital computed tomography were used for diagnosis. Total RNA was extracted with Trizol reagent and quality-checked on an Agilent 2100 Bioanalyzer. This clonotype was found a few times. Its specific antigen is unknown. No clone much larger than this one lies a single base away; base qualities are absent. For repertoire sequencing, the TCR beta CDR3 regions were amplified from RNA transcripts. A first-round RT-PCR used HTBI primers with the Qiagen OneStep RT-PCR kit, followed by a second-round multiplex PCR, size selection and purification. Sequencing of the libraries was carried out on an Illumina HiSeq2000 in paired-end mode with 100 bp reads. The authors' pipeline ran thus. Reads were processed with SOAPnuke, discarding reads with adapters, uncalled bases, mean Phred below 15, or no exact constant-primer or identifier match. COPE v1.2.5 was used to merge high-quality paired reads. Clonotypes were defined as unique nucleotide sequences and were aligned to IMGT TRB V, D and J references using MiTCR v1.1. The analysis was limited to V-J combinations with a frequency above 0.0001, which together covered approximately 99% of repertoires. For each V-J combination, a TCR clonal expansion and chaos score was defined as F50 clonal expansion divided by the chaos observed in the TCRdist matrix. Welch's t-statistics and random forest were used to narrow the features down to 10 to 15 V-J combinations, which were then fed into a naive Bayes classifier. The similarity between thyroid and blood repertoires was quantified using the Morisita-Horn index. TCRdb handled the public reads itself, with Q25 trimming in fastp and clone calling in MiXCR, and kept productive beta chains. Rows with one shared CDR3 protein collapse into an entry with the most common genes and DNA. TCRdb's processing, not the authors', yielded these V and J calls. The table for this sample lists over a million distinct CDR3 sequences; about 38% of them were counted only once. The ten largest make up 11% of the sample.

What was sequenced was peripheral blood or thyroid tissue (not recorded which). This TCR was recovered from an adult man with Graves' hyperthyroidism.

The CDR3 protein is CASSYAGRLGERGETQYF. The base sequence is TGTGCCAGCAGTTACGCAGGACGTTTGGGGGAGCGTGGAGAGACCCAGTACTTC. The chain is made from TRBV6-2 or TRBV6-3 and TRBJ2-5; the D segment is perhaps TRBD1 or TRBD2, each sharing 5 matched bases. The CDR3 has 18 amino acids, counting the end cysteine and phenylalanine. This entry keeps only the CDR3 DNA: 54 bases, framed from base 1. The junction shows trimming of 2 bases on V and 4 bases on J, plus 23 bases between the germline ends. The germline V gene provides CDR1 MNHEY and CDR2 SVGEGT.